The entry that follows covers one T cell receptor (beta chain) sequence. The antigen remains unidentified. The assay was immunoSEQ multiplex PCR, and TCRdb's table has in-frame clones only and misses some. The data show thousands of clones, 76% seen once. This specimen belongs to a study of T cells and copy number aberrations in small-cell lung cancer. All donors had upfront surgery without preoperative chemotherapy, radiotherapy or any immunotherapy. Whole-study results and caveats: Due to few samples, these findings require validation.

The sequence came from a woman in her sixties or seventies with small cell lung cancer. Some clones in this sample may be carry-over from other donors' samples. Specimen: normal tissue next to the tumor.

CDR3 protein: CASSHRGGGAYQETQYF. The CDR3 DNA follows: TGTGCCAGCAGCCATCGCGGGGGCGGAGCGTACCAAGAGACCCAGTACTTC. The chain uses TRBV4-2 and TRBJ2-5; D possibly corresponds to TRBD2 (7 bases). Germline V lookup: CDR1 LGHNA, CDR2 YNFKEQ. The germline V and J ends were trimmed by 3 bases and 0 bases, with 17 bases remaining between them. CDR3 length equals 17 residues.